A single sample is the source of the 14 T cell receptor beta chains below, sequenced in a study of long-term antiretroviral therapy in people with HIV (dated by TCRdb to 2022 to 2024). The immunoSEQ hsTCRB v3.0 assay was used at survey level resolution to sequence the TRB variable region. The table was pulled from immuneACCESS by TCRdb, which kept in-frame rearrangements only. Such tables lose some clones; where checked, under half of the loss comes from unresolved V genes, and the rest has no known cause. This sample has roughly 27,000 clones in its table, and approximately 81% of those were observed once. The top ten constitute around 10% of the sample. The material sequenced was unsorted PBMCs, taken 2.3 years after starting antiretroviral therapy. Source of these receptors: a middle-aged man with HIV.

This chain joins TRBV6-5 and TRBJ1-2; a possible D gene is TRBD1 (5 bases). The germline V and J ends were trimmed by 8 bases and 5 bases, with 12 bases remaining between them. The CDR3 consists of 12 residues. The germline V gene has CDR1 MNHEY and CDR2 SVGAGI. CDR3 in amino acids: CASGVGGYGYTF. The DNA for the CDR3 is TGTGCCAGCGGTGTTGGGGGGTATGGCTACACCTTC.

This clone was counted once. The CDR3 loop reads CASCDPGHWNTEAFF. The CDR3 region has the DNA TGTGCCAGCTGCGATCCGGGACATTGGAACACTGAAGCTTTCTTT. The rearrangement uses TRBV6-5 and TRBJ1-1; perhaps TRBD1 as D (6 bases). CDR3 size: 15 residues. The ends were cut back, 8 bases at V and 1 base at J, with 17 bases in the middle. Per the germline V gene, CDR1 is MNHEY and CDR2 is SVGAGI.

This sequence joins TRBV5-8 and TRBJ2-7; 11 nucleotides line up with TRBD2. The length of the CDR3 is 16 residues. Germline CDR1 is SGHTS and CDR2 is YDEGEE. Unmatched junction bases numbered 10, after V lost 3 bases and J lost 5 bases. In nucleotides, the CDR3 is TGTGCCAGCAGCTCTGAACTAGCGGGGGTATTCCACGAGCAGTACTTC. As protein: CASSSELAGVFHEQYF.

This clone is a singleton in its sample. The CDR3 DNA sequence: TGTGCCAGCAGTGAAGGAGAGACCCAGTACTTC. Protein: CASSEGETQYF. V gene TRBV2 combines with J gene TRBJ2-5; D call uncertain. V was shortened by 1 base and J by 4 bases, with 1 base between the two germline ends. The CDR3 consists of 11 residues. Per the germline V gene, CDR1 is SNHLY and CDR2 is FYNNEI.

This chain uses TRBV5-1 with TRBJ2-1; the match to TRBD2 covers 10 bases. CDR1 is SGHRS and CDR2 is YFSETQ in the germline V gene. The CDR3 covers 14 residues. The J segment lost 4 bases and the V segment lost 5 bases, leaving 3 bases of the junction unmatched. CDR3 nucleotides: TGCGCCAGCAGGAGCGGGGGGGGTTACAATGAGCAGTTCTTC. Its translation is CASRSGGGYNEQFF.

The V and J genes are TRBV19 and TRBJ2-6; D is unclear. Germline CDR1 is LNHDA and CDR2 is SQIVND (reference sequence). This CDR3 contains 15 residues. Trimming left V 0 bases short and J 0 bases short, with 3 bases between. The DNA of the CDR3 is TGTGCCAGTAGTATAGATAGCTCTGGGGCCAACGTCCTGACTTTC. Residues: CASSIDSSGANVLTF.

This rearrangement joins TRBV2 to TRBJ2-5; TRBD2 is a possible D gene (5 bases). The CDR3 is 14 amino acids. Per germline, CDR1 SNHLY and CDR2 FYNNEI. Trimming pared 6 bases from V and 5 bases from J, leaving 16 bases between. In DNA form, the CDR3 reads TGTGCCAGCAGGGCGGATCCCGGGGTGGAGACCCAGTACTTC. It encodes CASRADPGVETQYF.

This clone was seen a single time. The chain combines TRBV6-5 with TRBJ1-1; D not resolved. Germline CDR1 MNHEY, CDR2 SVGAGI. The V gene lost 4 bases and the J gene lost 1 base, with 13 bases spanning the gap. This CDR3 comprises 15 residues. The CDR3 is CASSSLLDKNTEAFF. CDR3 sequence (DNA): TGTGCCAGCAGTTCACTCCTCGACAAGAACACTGAAGCTTTCTTT.

This clone was recorded only once. The rearrangement joins TRBV19 to TRBJ1-2, with 9 bases identical to TRBD1. The CDR3 spans 15 residues. CDR1 and CDR2 (germline): LNHDA, SQIVND (reference sequence). The V gene end was trimmed by 2 bases and the J gene end by 2 bases; junction bases not matched to a gene: 3. The CDR3 region is CASSIMGQGNYGYTF. The CDR3 DNA reads as TGTGCCAGTAGTATAATGGGACAGGGAAACTATGGCTACACCTTC. Looking up the rest from reference TRBV19 and TRBJ1-2 gives the full variable domain: DGGITQSPKYLFRKEGQNVTLSCEQNLNHDAMYWYRQDPGQGLRLIYYSQIVNDFQKGDIAEGYSVSREKKESFPLTVTSAQKNPTAFYLCASSIMGQGNYGYTFGSGTRLTVV.

The CDR3 reads CASSDGASGNTIYF. CDR3 sequence (DNA): TGTGCCAGCAGTGATGGAGCGTCTGGAAACACCATATATTTT. V usage is TRBV6-1 and J usage is TRBJ1-3; D remains ambiguous. Looked up from germline, CDR1 is MNHNS and CDR2 is SASEGT. V lost 3 bases to trimming and J lost 1 base, with 7 bases between them. The CDR3 extends over 14 amino acids.

CDR3 DNA sequence: TGTGCCAGCAGCATACAGGGGAGTCGAAACTATGGCTACACCTTC. It is translated as CASSIQGSRNYGYTF. The rearrangement uses TRBV7-9 and TRBJ1-2, with 7 bases identical to TRBD1. V trimming: 5 bases; J trimming: 2 bases; junction bases outside the gene matches: 8. This CDR3 contains 15 residues. Germline V lookup: CDR1 SEHNR, CDR2 FQNEAQ (reference sequence).

CDR3 residues: CAISESITPAGPTDTQYF. Written as DNA, the CDR3 is TGTGCCATCAGTGAGTCGATTACCCCAGCGGGGCCCACAGATACGCAGTATTTT. The J gene is TRBJ2-3, the V gene TRBV10-3; 7 bases map to TRBD2. This CDR3 spans 18 amino acids. V lost 0 bases and J lost 2; bases outside the gene matches: 11. Germline V CDR1 and CDR2: ENHRY, SYGVKD.

The V and J genes are TRBV30 and TRBJ2-1, with D perhaps assigned TRBD1 or TRBD2 (5 bases each). Trimming shortened V by 1 base and J by 0 bases, and 10 bases separated the two germline ends. The CDR3 is made up of 15 amino acids. Germline V gene lookup returns CDR1 GTSNPN and CDR2 SVGIG (reference sequence). In DNA, the CDR3 is TGTGCCTGGAGTGAGGGGAGACTCTCCTACAATGAGCAGTTCTTC. Translated, it gives CAWSEGRLSYNEQFF.

The chain has TRBV10-2 and TRBJ2-3; TRBD2 matches at 12 bases. The CDR3 extends over 14 amino acids. J gave up 4 bases and V 7 bases, and 3 bases lay outside the gene matches. The germline V gene has CDR1 WSHSY and CDR2 SAAADI. Written as DNA, the CDR3 is TGCGCCAGCAAGGGACTAGCGGGCGCAGATACGCAGTATTTT. Translated: CASKGLAGADTQYF.